The 24 T cell receptor beta chains below were found in one sample sequenced in a study of blood T cell repertoires in COVID-19. Profiled with immunoSEQ multiplex PCR; TCRdb holds only in-frame clones, not every one. The sample holds 55,000 to 80,000 clones, more than 75% seen once. The sequenced sample consisted of peripheral blood. These TCRs come from a man in his fifties or sixties with COVID-19, enrolled during active disease.

The chain links TRBV28 to TRBJ2-6; no definite D call. With 6 bases removed from V and 4 bases from J, the gap between germline ends came to 4 bases. This CDR3 has 12 residues. The V gene's germline CDR1 is MDHEN and CDR2 SYDVKM. In DNA form, the CDR3 reads TGTGCCAGCAGGGAGGGGGCCAACGTCCTGACTTTC. It is translated as CASREGANVLTF.

The chain carries TRBV11-2 and TRBJ1-1; 9 nucleotides match TRBD1. Germline CDR1 SGHAT, CDR2 FQNNGV. The CDR3 loop spans 15 amino acids. With V trimmed by 5 bases and J by 4 bases, 8 bases remained unmatched. The DNA of the CDR3 is TGTGCCAGCAGCCGTACAGGGGGCAGGGGCACTGAAGCTTTCTTT. This sequence encodes CASSRTGGRGTEAFF.

The chain is built from TRBV30 and TRBJ2-3; possible D gene TRBD1, 8 bases. The CDR3 has 14 amino acids. In germline, CDR1 is GTSNPN, CDR2 SVGIG (reference sequence). V was clipped by 0 bases and J by 6 bases, with 13 bases between them. DNA of the CDR3: TGTGCCTGGAGTGTACAGGGGGGGTCCGATACGCAGTATTTT. Protein: CAWSVQGGSDTQYF. Using reference TRBV30 and TRBJ2-3 for the parts outside the CDR3, the full variable domain is SQTIHQWPATLVQPVGSPLSLECTVEGTSNPNLYWYRQAAGRGLQLLFYSVGIGQISSEVPQNLSASRPQDRQFILSSKKLLLSDSGFYLCAWSVQGGSDTQYFGPGTRLTVL.

This clone was seen once. The chain combines TRBV9 with TRBJ2-2, with TRBD2 matching 12 bases. The ends lost 0 bases at V and 6 bases at J; junction bases unmatched: 6. Germline CDR1 SGDLS, CDR2 YYNGEE. The CDR3 contains 17 residues. CDR3 DNA sequence: TGTGCCAGCAGCGTAGAGGCTAGCGGGAGGGTCCCCGGGGAGCTGTTTTTT. This codes for CASSVEASGRVPGELFF.

This clone was picked up a small number of times. V usage is TRBV2 and J usage is TRBJ1-2; D is unclear. Trimming stripped 8 bases from V and 4 bases from J, with 17 bases between. The germline gives CDR1 SNHLY, CDR2 FYNNEI. This CDR3 has 14 residues. The CDR3 loop reads CASEADGRSYGYTF. DNA for the CDR3: TGTGCCAGCGAGGCAGACGGAAGAAGCTATGGCTACACCTTC.

The V call is TRBV7-3, the J call TRBJ1-6; 7 nucleotides agree with TRBD1. The germline V gene has CDR1 SGHTA and CDR2 FQGTGA. J was trimmed by 7 bases and V by 1 base; bases with no gene match: 7. The CDR3 length is 16 residues. The CDR3 sequence is CASSLMGQLGNSPLHF. CDR3 nucleotides: TGTGCCAGCAGCTTAATGGGACAGTTGGGGAATTCACCCCTCCACTTT. Filled out from reference TRBV7-3 and TRBJ1-6, the complete variable domain reads GAGVSQTPSNKVTEKGKYVELRCDPISGHTALYWYRQSLGQGPEFLIYFQGTGAADDSGLPNDRFFAVRPEGSVSTLKIQRTERGDSAVYLCASSLMGQLGNSPLHFGNGTRLTVT.

The rearrangement uses TRBV5-4 and TRBJ2-1, with 12 bases aligning to TRBD2. Germline values: CDR1 SGHNT, CDR2 YYREEE (reference sequence). The CDR3 contains 14 residues. The trim removed 0 bases at V and 8 bases at J, leaving 0 bases unmatched. CDR3 sequence (DNA): TGTGCCAGCAGCTTGGCTAGCGGGGGGGATGAGCAGTTCTTC. This codes for CASSLASGGDEQFF.

This sequence joins TRBV5-1 and TRBJ1-5, with D tentatively TRBD1 (5 bases). This CDR3 spans 14 amino acids. Germline CDR1 and CDR2: SGHRS and YFSETQ. Trimming took off 0 bases at V and 4 bases at J, with 8 bases between the two ends. CDR3 sequence reads: CASSLAGMNQPQHF. The CDR3 nucleotides are TGCGCCAGCAGCTTGGCAGGGATGAATCAGCCCCAGCATTTT.

This chain joins TRBV4-1 and TRBJ2-7; the D gene is possibly TRBD2 (5 bases). The V and J ends lost 8 bases and 5 bases respectively, with 16 bases between them. Germline assignment: CDR1 MGHRA and CDR2 YSYEKL. This CDR3 has 13 amino acids. CDR3 DNA: TGCGCCAGCCCTGAAGAGGGAACTCACGAGCAGTACTTC. This translates into CASPEEGTHEQYF.

V gene TRBV6-5 combines with J gene TRBJ1-1; 10 nucleotides align to TRBD1. The CDR3 runs 13 residues. With 5 bases clipped from V and 8 bases from J, the junction kept 5 bases outside the gene matches. CDR1 is MNHEY, CDR2 SVGAGI, per germline. CDR3 in DNA: TGTGCCAGCAGTCCTCCGGGACAGGGGGAAGCTTTCTTT. Translated: CASSPPGQGEAFF.

V usage is TRBV10-3 and J usage is TRBJ2-2, with D perhaps TRBD2 (6 bases). The V and J ends lost 10 bases and 6 bases respectively, with 21 bases between them. The V gene's germline CDR1 is ENHRY and CDR2 SYGVKD. The CDR3 runs 15 residues. DNA of the CDR3: TGTGCCACCGTTCCGCAGGGAGGCTCGGCCGGGGAGCTGTTTTTT. It yields the protein CATVPQGGSAGELFF.

The chain recombines TRBV2 with TRBJ2-5; TRBD1 is a possible D gene (6 bases). Looked up from germline, CDR1 is SNHLY and CDR2 is FYNNEI. The CDR3 consists of 15 residues. Trimming stripped 6 bases from V and 5 bases from J, with 19 bases between. CDR3 DNA: TGTGCCAGCAGGCCTCGGGACCCCCAGGGGGAGACCCAGTACTTC. Protein: CASRPRDPQGETQYF.

The rearrangement uses TRBV14 and TRBJ2-6; 7 bases match TRBD1. Germline CDR1 is SGHDN and CDR2 is FVKESK. Trimming cost V 0 bases and J 0 bases; bases outside gene matches: 14. The CDR3 consists of 21 residues. CDR3 bases: TGTGCCAGCAGCCAAGATAGGTACAGGGGCCTAGGCCACTCTGGGGCCAACGTCCTGACTTTC. Protein product: CASSQDRYRGLGHSGANVLTF.

The chain joins TRBV15 to TRBJ2-5, with D unclear. There are 14 residues in the CDR3. CDR1 LNHNV and CDR2 YYDKDF come from the germline V gene (reference sequence). V was shortened by 0 bases and J by 1 base, with 6 bases between the two germline ends. The CDR3 spells CATSREQPQETQYF. The CDR3 bases are TGTGCCACCAGCAGAGAACAGCCCCAAGAGACCCAGTACTTC. Supplemented by reference TRBV15 and TRBJ2-5, the full variable domain reads DAMVIQNPRYQVTQFGKPVTLSCSQTLNHNVMYWYQQKSSQAPKLLFHYYDKDFNNEADTPDNFQSRRPNTSFCFLDIRSPGLGDTAMYLCATSREQPQETQYFGPGTRLLVL.

The V gene is TRBV29-1, the J gene TRBJ1-2; D gene ambiguous. The germline CDR1 and CDR2 sequences are SQVTM and ANQGSEA. The V and J ends lost 5 bases and 10 bases respectively, with 14 bases between them. This CDR3 is 11 amino acids long. In nucleotides, the CDR3 is TGCAGCGTTTCAGGTTCCCGAGCCTACACCTTC. Amino acid sequence: CSVSGSRAYTF.

This chain connects TRBV9 to TRBJ2-2; possibly TRBD1 for D (6 bases). This CDR3 is 13 amino acids long. CDR1 and CDR2 from the germline V gene are SGDLS and YYNGEE. V lost 4 bases and J 7 bases, leaving 11 bases between the germline ends. CDR3 bases: TGTGCCAGCAGCCAACACAGGGACGGGGAGCTGTTTTTT. Translating it yields CASSQHRDGELFF.

The V and J genes are TRBV11-3 and TRBJ1-1; the match to TRBD1 covers 8 bases. Germline values: CDR1 SGHNT, CDR2 YENEEA. With V trimmed by 1 base and J by 4 bases, 5 bases remained unmatched. There are 15 residues in the CDR3. The CDR3 nucleotides are TGTGCCAGCAGCTTAGTAGGGCAGGGGGCCACTGAAGCTTTCTTT. It codes for CASSLVGQGATEAFF.

V usage is TRBV3-1 (or the pseudogene TRBV3-2) and J usage is TRBJ2-7, with 11 positions matching TRBD1. Germline assignment: CDR1 LGHDT and CDR2 YNNKEL (reference sequence). There are 14 residues in the CDR3. V shed 4 bases and J 4 bases; nucleotides not matched to a gene: 3. CDR3 in amino acids: CASSPGTGGYEQYF. The CDR3 region has the DNA TGTGCCAGCAGCCCTGGGACAGGGGGATACGAGCAGTACTTC.

This chain connects TRBV3-1 (or the pseudogene TRBV3-2) to TRBJ1-4; D call uncertain. Trimming took 3 bases from V and 4 from J, leaving 3 bases between them. CDR3 length equals 12 residues. The germline V gene encodes CDR1 LGHDT and CDR2 YNNKEL (reference sequence). As DNA, the CDR3 is TGTGCCAGCAGCCACGGTAATGAAAAACTGTTTTTT. Encoded protein: CASSHGNEKLFF.

This clone occurred once. The J gene is TRBJ2-2, the V gene TRBV9; D may be TRBD1 (7 bases). The CDR3 has 16 amino acids. The V and J ends lost 3 bases and 4 bases respectively, with 16 bases between them. Germline CDR1 and CDR2: SGDLS and YYNGEE. The CDR3: CASSAPAGGGTGELFF. Written as DNA, the CDR3 is TGTGCCAGCAGCGCCCCCGCAGGGGGAGGCACCGGGGAGCTGTTTTTT.

This clone was observed once. The chain employs TRBV11-3 and TRBJ2-5, with D perhaps matching TRBD2 (6 bases). CDR3 length: 17 amino acids. Germline CDR1 is SGHNT and CDR2 is YENEEA. The V gene lost 6 bases and the J gene lost 5 bases, with 25 bases spanning the gap. Here the CDR3 DNA reads TGTGCCAGCAGAGAAGGGGCCGGGACTCGGTTGTGGGAGACCCAGTACTTC. Translation gives CASREGAGTRLWETQYF.

The V gene is TRBV5-6, the J gene TRBJ1-2, with TRBD1 identical over 12 bases. This CDR3 has 14 residues. The germline V gene has CDR1 SGHDT and CDR2 YYEEEE. Germline trimming cut 5 bases from V and 7 bases from J; bases unmatched to any gene: 6. CDR3 bases: TGTGCCAGCAGACCGGGACAGGGGGCTCGTGGCTACACCTTC. Its translation: CASRPGQGARGYTF.

The J gene is TRBJ2-3, the V gene TRBV4-1; tentatively, D is TRBD2 (6 bases). Germline V CDR1 and CDR2: MGHRA, YSYEKL. The CDR3 is 17 residues long. Trimming cost V 2 bases and J 6 bases, with 21 bases left between them. The CDR3 is CASSQPLGSPRRDTQYF. CDR3 in DNA: TGCGCCAGCAGCCAACCCCTCGGGAGCCCCCGACGGGATACGCAGTATTTT.

This clone was detected a few times. The V call is TRBV4-1, the J call TRBJ1-5; no definite D call. The ends were cut back, 1 base at V and 4 bases at J, with 8 bases in the middle. Germline loops: CDR1 MGHRA, CDR2 YSYEKL. CDR3 length equals 14 residues. The CDR3 DNA reads as TGCGCCAGCAGCCAAGTGGGGAGAAATCAGCCCCAGCATTTT. Translating gives CASSQVGRNQPQHF.